This TCR beta chain originates from a study of OX40 agonist ivuxolimab in advanced cancers. The data were produced by immunoSEQ multiplex PCR, yet TCRdb's version contains in-frame clones alone and is incomplete. This table has tens of thousands of clones, roughly 80% appearing once. The V end was cut by 5 bases, the J end by 4 bases, with 11 bases between. The germline gives CDR1 SEHNR, CDR2 FQNEAQ (reference sequence). CDR3 length: 13 residues. The sequence came from an adult with an advanced solid tumor such as melanoma, head and neck, liver or kidney cancer. This chain uses TRBV7-9 with TRBJ1-2, with no clear D. Sequences were derived from CD4+ or CD8+ T cells sorted from blood, sampled in a trial of the OX40 agonist ivuxolimab. The CDR3 nucleotides are TGTGCCAGCAGCGCGAACGACCTCTATGGCTACACCTTC. Residues: CASSANDLYGYTF.